A single sample gave rise to the 8 T cell receptor beta chains below, sequenced in a study of tumor-infiltrating lymphocytes in primary liver carcinoma. Blood RNA originated from unsorted whole blood, with germline DNA additionally extracted. The input was 500 ng total RNA; TCR beta cDNA was made from it with a constant-region primer. Libraries of TCR beta came from three nested multiplex PCR rounds with slightly modified ARM-PCR. In the first two PCR rounds, TRBV1-TRBV30 forward primers were paired with a C-beta reverse primer, and each round lasted roughly 10 cycles. TCRdb ran MiXCR on the multiplex PCR reads and lists one entry per CDR3 protein. The sample records 330,000 or so distinct CDR3 sequences, about 61% being singletons. Sequencing was done on a sample of peripheral blood. The receptor source for this set is a man aged 35 to 55 with primary liver carcinoma and hepatitis B virus infection.

V and J are TRBV11-2 and TRBJ2-3; tentatively, D is TRBD1 or TRBD2 (5 bases each). The CDR3 runs to 17 residues. The germline CDR1 and CDR2 sequences are SGHAT and FQNNGV. Trimming took 5 bases from V and 3 from J, leaving 21 bases between them. The CDR3: CASSTRVGVEGTDTQYF. In nucleotides, the CDR3 is TGTGCCAGCAGCACCCGGGTGGGGGTTGAGGGGACAGATACGCAGTATTTT.

Comment on this clonotype: Here the CDR3 omits its conserved ending phenylalanine or tryptophan, so a read error is the likely source. V and J are TRBV4-3 and TRBJ1-3; D call uncertain. The CDR3 is 15 amino acids. Germline-derived CDR1 and CDR2 are LGHNA and YSLEER. In nucleotides, the CDR3 is TGCGCCAGCAGCCAAAACTCGAACTCTGGTAACACCATATATCTT. It specifies CASSQNSNSGNTIYL.

Concerning this clonotype: Possible read error: a much larger clone is one base away. The genes are TRBV10-1 and TRBJ2-2, with 9 bases fitting TRBD2. This CDR3 has 16 amino acids. Per germline, CDR1 WNHNN and CDR2 SYGVQD (reference sequence). V lost 3 bases to trimming and J lost 4 bases; unmatched junction nucleotides: 6. The CDR3 sequence is CASSDLAGTITGELFF. CDR3 nucleotide sequence: TGCGCCAGCAGTGACCTAGCGGGAACGATCACCGGGGAGCTGTTTTTT.

About this clonotype itself: Compared with germline, one end of the junction differs, possibly owing to a read error. The chain carries TRBV6-5 and TRBJ2-3, with 9 positions matching TRBD1. The CDR3 sequence is 17 residues long. Germline assignment: CDR1 MNHEY and CDR2 SVGAGI. The CDR3 loop reads CASSYLRTGESTDTQYF. The CDR3 coding sequence is TGTGCCAGCAGTTACCTCAGGACAGGGGAGAGCACGGATACGCAGTATTTT.

The rearrangement joins TRBV2 to TRBJ2-1; possible D gene TRBD2, 6 bases. The CDR3 covers 16 residues. Trimming stripped 6 bases from V and 5 bases from J, with 20 bases between. In germline, CDR1 is SNHLY, CDR2 FYNNEI. The CDR3 coding sequence is TGTGCCAGCAGCCTGCGCGGGACTTTCTCAAACAATGAGCAGTTCTTC. This gives the protein CASSLRGTFSNNEQFF.

Turning to this clonotype: A junction boundary mismatches the germline segment, possibly from a read error. V and J are TRBV10-3 and TRBJ1-6; D is unresolved. The germline V gene has CDR1 ENHRY and CDR2 SYGVKD. The length of the CDR3 is 14 residues. Here the CDR3 DNA reads TGTGCCATCAGTGAGAGGACCGATAATTCACACCTCCACTTT. Translating gives CAISERTDNSHLHF.

The CDR3 protein is CASTIIGHEQYF. The CDR3 DNA follows: TGTGCCAGCACCATTATCGGTCACGAGCAGTACTTC. V is TRBV28 and J is TRBJ2-7; D unclear. Germline assignment: CDR1 MDHEN and CDR2 SYDVKM. V was clipped by 7 bases and J by 5 bases, with 12 bases between them. The length of the CDR3 is 12 residues.

On this clonotype itself: The germline gene is not matched at one end of the junction; a read error may be the cause. The chain carries TRBV12-3 or TRBV12-4 and TRBJ2-3; D is possibly TRBD2 (6 bases). CDR3 size: 13 residues. CDR3 sequence (DNA): TGTGCTAGCAGTCCGCGGAGGGCAGATACGCAGTATTTT. This sequence encodes CASSPRRADTQYF.